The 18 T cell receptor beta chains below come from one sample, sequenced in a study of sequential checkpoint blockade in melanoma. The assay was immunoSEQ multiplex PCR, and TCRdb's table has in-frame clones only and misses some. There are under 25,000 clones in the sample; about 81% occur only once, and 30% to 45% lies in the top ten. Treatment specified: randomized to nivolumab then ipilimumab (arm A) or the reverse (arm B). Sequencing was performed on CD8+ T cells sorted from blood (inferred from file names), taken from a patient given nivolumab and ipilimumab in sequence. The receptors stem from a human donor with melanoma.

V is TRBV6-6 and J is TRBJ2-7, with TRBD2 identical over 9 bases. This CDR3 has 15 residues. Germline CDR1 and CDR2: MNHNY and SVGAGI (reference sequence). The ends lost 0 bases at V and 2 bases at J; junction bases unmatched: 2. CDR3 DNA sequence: TGTGCCAGCAGTTACTCGTCTAGCGGGACCTACGAGCAGTACTTC. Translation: CASSYSSSGTYEQYF.

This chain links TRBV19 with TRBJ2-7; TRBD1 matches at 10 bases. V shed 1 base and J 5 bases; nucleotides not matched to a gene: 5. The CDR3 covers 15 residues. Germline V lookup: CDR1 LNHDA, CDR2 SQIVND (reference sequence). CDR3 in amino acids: CASSIGSTGGHEQYF. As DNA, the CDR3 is TGTGCCAGTAGTATAGGGTCGACAGGGGGCCACGAGCAGTACTTC.

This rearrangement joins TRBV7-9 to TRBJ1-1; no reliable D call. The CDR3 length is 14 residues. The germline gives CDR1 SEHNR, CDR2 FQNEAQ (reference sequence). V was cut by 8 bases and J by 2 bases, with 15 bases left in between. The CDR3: CASLGSGLNTEAFF. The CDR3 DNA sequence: TGTGCCAGCCTGGGATCGGGGTTAAACACTGAAGCTTTCTTT. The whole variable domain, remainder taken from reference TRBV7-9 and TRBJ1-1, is DTGVSQNPRHKITKRGQNVTFRCDPISEHNRLYWYRQTLGQGPEFLTYFQNEAQLEKSRLLSDRFSAERPKGSFSTLEIQRTEQGDSAMYLCASLGSGLNTEAFFGQGTRLTVV.

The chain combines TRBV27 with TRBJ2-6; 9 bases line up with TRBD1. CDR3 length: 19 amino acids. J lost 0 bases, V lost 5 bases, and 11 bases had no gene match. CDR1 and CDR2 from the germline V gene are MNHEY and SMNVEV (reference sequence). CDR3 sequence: CASSPYSGTGISGANVLTF. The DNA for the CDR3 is TGTGCCAGCAGTCCTTATTCCGGGACAGGGATCTCTGGGGCCAACGTCCTGACTTTC.

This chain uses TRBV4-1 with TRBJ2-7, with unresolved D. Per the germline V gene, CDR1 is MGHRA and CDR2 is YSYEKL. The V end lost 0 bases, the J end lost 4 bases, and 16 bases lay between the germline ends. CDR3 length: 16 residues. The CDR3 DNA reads TGCGCCAGCAGCCAAGACGTCCAGGAACACCCTTACGAGCAGTACTTC. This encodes CASSQDVQEHPYEQYF.

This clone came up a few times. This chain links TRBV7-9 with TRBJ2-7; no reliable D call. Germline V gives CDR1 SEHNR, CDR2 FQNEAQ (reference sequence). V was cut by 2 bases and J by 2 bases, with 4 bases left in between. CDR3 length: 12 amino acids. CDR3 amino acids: CASSLLPYEQYF. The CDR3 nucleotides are TGTGCCAGCAGCTTACTACCCTACGAGCAGTACTTC. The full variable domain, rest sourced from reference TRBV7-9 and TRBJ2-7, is DTGVSQNPRHKITKRGQNVTFRCDPISEHNRLYWYRQTLGQGPEFLTYFQNEAQLEKSRLLSDRFSAERPKGSFSTLEIQRTEQGDSAMYLCASSLLPYEQYFGPGTRLTVT.

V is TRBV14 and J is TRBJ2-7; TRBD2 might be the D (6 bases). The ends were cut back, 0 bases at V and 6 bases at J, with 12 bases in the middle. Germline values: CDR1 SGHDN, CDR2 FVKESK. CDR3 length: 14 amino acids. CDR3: CASSQEHGSGEQYF. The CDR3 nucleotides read TGTGCCAGCAGCCAAGAACACGGGAGCGGCGAGCAGTACTTC.

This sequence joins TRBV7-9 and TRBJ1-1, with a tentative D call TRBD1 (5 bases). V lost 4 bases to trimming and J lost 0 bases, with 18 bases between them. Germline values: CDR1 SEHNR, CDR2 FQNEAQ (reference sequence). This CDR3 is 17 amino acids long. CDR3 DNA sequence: TGTGCCAGCAGCTCCCCGGCGGGACGGAAAATGAACACTGAAGCTTTCTTT. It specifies CASSSPAGRKMNTEAFF.

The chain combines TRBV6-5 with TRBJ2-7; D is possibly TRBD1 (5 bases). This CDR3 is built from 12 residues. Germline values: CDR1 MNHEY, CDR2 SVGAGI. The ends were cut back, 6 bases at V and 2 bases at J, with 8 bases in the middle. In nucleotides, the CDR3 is TGTGCCAGCAGACAGGACCCCTACGAGCAGTACTTC. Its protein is CASRQDPYEQYF.

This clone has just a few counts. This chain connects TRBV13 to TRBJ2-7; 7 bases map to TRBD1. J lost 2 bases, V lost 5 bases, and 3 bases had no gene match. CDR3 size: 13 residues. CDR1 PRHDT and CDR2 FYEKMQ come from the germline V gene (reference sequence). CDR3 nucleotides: TGTGCCAGCAGCCAGGGACAGACCTACGAGCAGTACTTC. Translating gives CASSQGQTYEQYF. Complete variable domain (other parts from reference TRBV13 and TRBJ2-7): AAGVIQSPRHLIKEKRETATLKCYPIPRHDTVYWYQQGPGQDPQFLISFYEKMQSDKGSIPDRFSAQQFSDYHSELNMSSLELGDSALYFCASSQGQTYEQYFGPGTRLTVT.

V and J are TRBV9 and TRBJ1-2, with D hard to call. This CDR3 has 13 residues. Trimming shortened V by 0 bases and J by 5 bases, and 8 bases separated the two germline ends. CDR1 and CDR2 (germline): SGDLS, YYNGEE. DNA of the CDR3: TGTGCCAGCAGCGTAGAGCATTTATATGGCTACACCTTC. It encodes CASSVEHLYGYTF.

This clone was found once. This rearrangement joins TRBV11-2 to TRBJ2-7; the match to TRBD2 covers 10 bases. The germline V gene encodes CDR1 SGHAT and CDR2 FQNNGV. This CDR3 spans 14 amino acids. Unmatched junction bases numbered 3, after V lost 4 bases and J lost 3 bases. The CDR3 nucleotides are TGTGCCAGCAGCTCCTGGACTAGCGGCTACGAGCAGTACTTC. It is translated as CASSSWTSGYEQYF.

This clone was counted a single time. CDR3 DNA: TGTGCCAGTAGTACTGGGACAGGGTTGTACGAGCAGTACTTC. Amino acid sequence: CASSTGTGLYEQYF. The chain is built from TRBV19 and TRBJ2-7; 9 nucleotides line up with TRBD1. There are 14 residues in the CDR3. V trimming: 4 bases; J trimming: 4 bases; junction bases outside the gene matches: 5. CDR1 is LNHDA and CDR2 is SQIVND in the germline V gene (reference sequence).

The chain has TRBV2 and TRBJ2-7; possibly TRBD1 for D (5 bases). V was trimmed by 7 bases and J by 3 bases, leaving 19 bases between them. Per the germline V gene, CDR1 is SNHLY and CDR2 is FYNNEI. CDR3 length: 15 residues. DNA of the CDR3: TGTGCCAGCATCAAAGAACGACAGATTAACTACGAGCAGTACTTC. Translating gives CASIKERQINYEQYF.

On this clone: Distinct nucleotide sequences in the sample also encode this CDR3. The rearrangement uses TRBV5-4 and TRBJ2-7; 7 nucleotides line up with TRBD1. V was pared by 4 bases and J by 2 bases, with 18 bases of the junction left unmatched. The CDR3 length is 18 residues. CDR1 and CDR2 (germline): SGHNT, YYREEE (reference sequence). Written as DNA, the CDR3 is TGTGCCAGCAGCAATCTATTCTTGCCGGGACAGTCGACCTACGAGCAGTACTTC. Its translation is CASSNLFLPGQSTYEQYF.

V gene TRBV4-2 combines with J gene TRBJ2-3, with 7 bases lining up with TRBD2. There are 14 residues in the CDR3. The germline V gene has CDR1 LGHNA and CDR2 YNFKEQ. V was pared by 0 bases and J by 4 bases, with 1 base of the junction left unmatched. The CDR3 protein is CASSQDLAADTQYF. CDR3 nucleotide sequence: TGTGCCAGCAGCCAAGATCTAGCGGCAGATACGCAGTATTTT.

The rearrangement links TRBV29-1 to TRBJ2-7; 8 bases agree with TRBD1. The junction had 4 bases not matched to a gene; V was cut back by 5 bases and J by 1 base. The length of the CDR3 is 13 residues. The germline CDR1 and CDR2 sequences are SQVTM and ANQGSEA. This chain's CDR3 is CSVTGTGSYEQYF. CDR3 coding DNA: TGCAGCGTTACCGGGACAGGATCCTACGAGCAGTACTTC.

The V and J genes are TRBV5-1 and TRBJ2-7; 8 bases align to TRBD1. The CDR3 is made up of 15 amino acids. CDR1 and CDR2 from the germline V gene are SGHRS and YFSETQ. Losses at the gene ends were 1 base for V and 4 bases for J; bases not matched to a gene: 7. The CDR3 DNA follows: TGCGCCAGCAGCTTGTACCAGGGGGCCGAGTACGAGCAGTACTTC. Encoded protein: CASSLYQGAEYEQYF. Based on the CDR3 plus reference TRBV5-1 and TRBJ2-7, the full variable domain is KAGVTQTPRYLIKTRGQQVTLSCSPISGHRSVSWYQQTPGQGLQFLFEYFSETQRNKGNFPGRFSGRQFSNSRSEMNVSTLELGDSALYLCASSLYQGAEYEQYFGPGTRLTVT.